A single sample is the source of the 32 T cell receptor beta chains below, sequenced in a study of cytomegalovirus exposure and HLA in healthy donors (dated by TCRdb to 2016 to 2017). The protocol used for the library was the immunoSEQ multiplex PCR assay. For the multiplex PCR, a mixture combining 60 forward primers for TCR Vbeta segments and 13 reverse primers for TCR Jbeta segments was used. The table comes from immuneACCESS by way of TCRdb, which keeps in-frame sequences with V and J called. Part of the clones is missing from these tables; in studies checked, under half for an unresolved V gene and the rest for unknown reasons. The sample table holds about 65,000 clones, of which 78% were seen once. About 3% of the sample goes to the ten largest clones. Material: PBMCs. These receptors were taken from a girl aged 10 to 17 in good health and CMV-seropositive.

CDR3 coding DNA: TGTGCCAGCATGTTGGAAGTAGGGTTAGCGACTGAAGCTTTCTTT. It translates to CASMLEVGLATEAFF. The rearrangement links TRBV6-1 to TRBJ1-1; D gene unclear. The CDR3 spans 15 residues. CDR1 is MNHNS and CDR2 is SASEGT in the germline V gene. Trimming cost V 7 bases and J 5 bases, with 20 bases left between them.

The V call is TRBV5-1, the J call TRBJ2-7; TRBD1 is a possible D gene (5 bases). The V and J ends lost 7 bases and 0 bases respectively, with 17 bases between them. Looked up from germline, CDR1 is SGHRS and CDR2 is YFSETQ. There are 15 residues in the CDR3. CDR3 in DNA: TGCGCCAGCCGCCCCCAGGGCGCCAGCTCCTACGAGCAGTACTTC. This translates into CASRPQGASSYEQYF.

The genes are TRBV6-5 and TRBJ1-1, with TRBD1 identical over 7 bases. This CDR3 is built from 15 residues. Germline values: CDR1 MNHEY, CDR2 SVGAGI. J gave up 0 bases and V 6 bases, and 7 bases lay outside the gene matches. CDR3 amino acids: CASRPRQGLNTEAFF. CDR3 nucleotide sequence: TGTGCCAGCAGACCACGACAGGGTCTGAACACTGAAGCTTTCTTT.

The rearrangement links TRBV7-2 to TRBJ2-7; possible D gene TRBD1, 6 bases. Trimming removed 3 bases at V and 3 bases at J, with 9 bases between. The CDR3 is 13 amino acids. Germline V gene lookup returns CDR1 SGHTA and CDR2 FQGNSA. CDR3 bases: TGTGCCAGCAGCTTCGGACAGATCTACGAGCAGTACTTC. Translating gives CASSFGQIYEQYF.

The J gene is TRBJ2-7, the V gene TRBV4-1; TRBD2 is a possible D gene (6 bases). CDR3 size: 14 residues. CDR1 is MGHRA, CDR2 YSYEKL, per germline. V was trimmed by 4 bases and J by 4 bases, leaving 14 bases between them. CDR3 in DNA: TGCGCCAGCAGCCCCCGGGGGAATCTTTACGAGCAGTACTTC. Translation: CASSPRGNLYEQYF.

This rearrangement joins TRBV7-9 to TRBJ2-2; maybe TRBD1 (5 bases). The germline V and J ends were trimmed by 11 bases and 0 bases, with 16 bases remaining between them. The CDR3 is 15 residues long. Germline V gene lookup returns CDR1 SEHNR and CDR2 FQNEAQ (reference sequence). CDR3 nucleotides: TGTGCCGCCCAGGGTCAGGGATCGAACACCGGGGAGCTGTTTTTT. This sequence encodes CAAQGQGSNTGELFF.

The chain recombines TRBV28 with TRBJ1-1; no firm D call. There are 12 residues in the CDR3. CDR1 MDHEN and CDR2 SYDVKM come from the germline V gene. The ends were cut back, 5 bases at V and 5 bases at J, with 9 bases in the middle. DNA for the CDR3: TGTGCCAGCAGTCCGAGGGTGACTGAAGCTTTCTTT. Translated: CASSPRVTEAFF.

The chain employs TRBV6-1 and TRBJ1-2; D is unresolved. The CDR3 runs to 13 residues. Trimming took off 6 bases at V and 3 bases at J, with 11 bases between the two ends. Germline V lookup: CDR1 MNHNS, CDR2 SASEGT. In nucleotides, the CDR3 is TGTGCCAGCAGAGCGGACGGATACTATGGCTACACCTTC. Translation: CASRADGYYGYTF.

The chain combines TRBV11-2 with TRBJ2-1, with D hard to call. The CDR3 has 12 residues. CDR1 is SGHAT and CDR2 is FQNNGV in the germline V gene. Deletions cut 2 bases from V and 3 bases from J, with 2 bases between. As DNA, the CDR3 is TGTGCCAGCAGCTTATACTACAATGAGCAGTTCTTC. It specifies CASSLYYNEQFF.

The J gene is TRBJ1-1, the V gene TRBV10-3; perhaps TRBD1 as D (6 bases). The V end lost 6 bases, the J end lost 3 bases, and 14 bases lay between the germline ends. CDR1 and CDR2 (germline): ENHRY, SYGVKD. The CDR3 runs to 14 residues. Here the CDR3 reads CAIRLGQSDTEAFF. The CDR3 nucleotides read TGTGCCATCAGGCTGGGACAATCAGACACTGAAGCTTTCTTT.

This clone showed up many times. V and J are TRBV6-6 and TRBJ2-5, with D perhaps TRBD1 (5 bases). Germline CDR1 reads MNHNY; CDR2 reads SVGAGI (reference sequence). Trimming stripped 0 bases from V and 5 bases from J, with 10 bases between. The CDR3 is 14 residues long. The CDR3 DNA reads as TGTGCCAGCAGTTACTCCTCAGGGCGTGAGACCCAGTACTTC. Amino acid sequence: CASSYSSGRETQYF.

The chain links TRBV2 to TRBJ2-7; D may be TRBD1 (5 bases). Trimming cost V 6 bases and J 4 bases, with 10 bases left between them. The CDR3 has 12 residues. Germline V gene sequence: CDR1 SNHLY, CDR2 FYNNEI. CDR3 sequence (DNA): TGTGCCAGCAGCAAGGGGCATTACGAGCAGTACTTC. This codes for CASSKGHYEQYF. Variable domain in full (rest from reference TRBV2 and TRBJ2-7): EPEVTQTPSHQVTQMGQEVILRCVPISNHLYFYWYRQILGQKVEFLVSFYNNEISEKSEIFDDQFSVERPDGSNFTLKIRSTKLEDSAMYFCASSKGHYEQYFGPGTRLTVT.

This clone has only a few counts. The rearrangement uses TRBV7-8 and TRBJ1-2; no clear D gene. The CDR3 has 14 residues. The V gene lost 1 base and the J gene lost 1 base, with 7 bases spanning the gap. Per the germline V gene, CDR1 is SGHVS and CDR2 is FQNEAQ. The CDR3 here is CASSLGPGNYGYTF. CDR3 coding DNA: TGTGCCAGCAGCTTAGGTCCCGGTAACTATGGCTACACCTTC.

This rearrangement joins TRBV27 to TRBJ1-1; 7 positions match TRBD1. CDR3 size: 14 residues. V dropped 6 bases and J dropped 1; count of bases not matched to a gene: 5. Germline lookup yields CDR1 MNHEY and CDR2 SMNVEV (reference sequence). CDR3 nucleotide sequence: TGTGCCAGCAGATCGACAGGGTGGAACACTGAAGCTTTCTTT. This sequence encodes CASRSTGWNTEAFF.

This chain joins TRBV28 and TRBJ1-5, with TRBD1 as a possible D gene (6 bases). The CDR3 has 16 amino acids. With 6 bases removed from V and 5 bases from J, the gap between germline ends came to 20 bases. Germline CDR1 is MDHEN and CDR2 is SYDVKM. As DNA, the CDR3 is TGTGCCAGCAGCCCCGGGGGGCTGGAGTTCTATCAGCCCCAGCATTTT. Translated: CASSPGGLEFYQPQHF.

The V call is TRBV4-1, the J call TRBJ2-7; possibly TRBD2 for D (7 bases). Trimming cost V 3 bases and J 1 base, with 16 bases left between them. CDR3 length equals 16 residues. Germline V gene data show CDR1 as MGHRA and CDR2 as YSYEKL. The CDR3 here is CASSHPGRGRSYEQYF. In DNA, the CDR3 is TGCGCCAGCAGCCATCCAGGGAGGGGGAGGTCCTACGAGCAGTACTTC.

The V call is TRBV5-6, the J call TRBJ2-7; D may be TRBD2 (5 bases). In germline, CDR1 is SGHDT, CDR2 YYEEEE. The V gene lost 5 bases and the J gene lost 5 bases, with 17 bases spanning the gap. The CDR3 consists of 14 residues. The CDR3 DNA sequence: TGTGCCAGCAGTCTTTTAACAGAGGGCGACGAGCAGTACTTC. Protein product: CASSLLTEGDEQYF. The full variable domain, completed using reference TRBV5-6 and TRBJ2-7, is DAGVTQSPTHLIKTRGQQVTLRCSPKSGHDTVSWYQQALGQGPQFIFQYYEEEERQRGNFPDRFSGHQFPNYSSELNVNALLLGDSALYLCASSLLTEGDEQYFGPGTRLTVT.

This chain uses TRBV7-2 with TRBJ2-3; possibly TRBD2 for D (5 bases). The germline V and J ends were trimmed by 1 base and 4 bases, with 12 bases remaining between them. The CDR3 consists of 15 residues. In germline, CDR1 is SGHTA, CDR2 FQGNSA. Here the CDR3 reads CASSLDGKRADTQYF. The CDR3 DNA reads TGTGCCAGCAGCTTAGACGGGAAGAGGGCAGATACGCAGTATTTT.

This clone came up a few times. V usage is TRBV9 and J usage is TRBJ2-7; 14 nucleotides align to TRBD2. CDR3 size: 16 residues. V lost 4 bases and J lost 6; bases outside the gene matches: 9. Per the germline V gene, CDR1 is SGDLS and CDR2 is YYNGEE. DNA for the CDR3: TGTGCCAGCAGCCTCGGGACTAGCGGGAGTCGCGGCGAGCAGTACTTC. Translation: CASSLGTSGSRGEQYF. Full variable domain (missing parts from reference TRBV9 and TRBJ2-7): DSGVTQTPKHLITATGQRVTLRCSPRSGDLSVYWYQQSLDQGLQFLIQYYNGEERAKGNILERFSAQQFPDLHSELNLSSLELGDSALYFCASSLGTSGSRGEQYFGPGTRLTVT.

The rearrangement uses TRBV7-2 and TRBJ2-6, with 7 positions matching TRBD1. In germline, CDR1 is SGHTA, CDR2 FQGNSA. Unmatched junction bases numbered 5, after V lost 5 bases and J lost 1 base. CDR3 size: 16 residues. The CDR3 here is CASSQTTGSGANVLTF. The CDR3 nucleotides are TGTGCCAGCAGCCAGACGACAGGGTCTGGGGCCAACGTCCTGACTTTC.

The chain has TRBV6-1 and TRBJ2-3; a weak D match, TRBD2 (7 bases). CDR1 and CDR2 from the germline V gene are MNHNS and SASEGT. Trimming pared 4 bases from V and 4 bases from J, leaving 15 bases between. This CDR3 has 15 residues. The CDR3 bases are TGTGCCAGCAGTGTAGTGGGGGGGCCGTCAGATACGCAGTATTTT. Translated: CASSVVGGPSDTQYF.

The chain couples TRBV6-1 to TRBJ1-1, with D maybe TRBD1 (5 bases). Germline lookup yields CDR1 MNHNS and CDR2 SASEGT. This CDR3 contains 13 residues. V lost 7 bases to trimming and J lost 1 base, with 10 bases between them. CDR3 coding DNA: TGTGCCAGCATTCCGCAGGGGAACACTGAAGCTTTCTTT. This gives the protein CASIPQGNTEAFF.

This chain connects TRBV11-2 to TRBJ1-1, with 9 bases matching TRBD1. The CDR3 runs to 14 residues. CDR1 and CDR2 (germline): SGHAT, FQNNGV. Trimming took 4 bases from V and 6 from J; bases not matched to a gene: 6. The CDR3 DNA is TGTGCCAGCAGCTGGGACAGGGTGGTCGCTGAAGCTTTCTTT. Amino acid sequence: CASSWDRVVAEAFF. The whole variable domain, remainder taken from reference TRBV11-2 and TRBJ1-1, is EAGVAQSPRYKIIEKRQSVAFWCNPISGHATLYWYQQILGQGPKLLIQFQNNGVVDDSQLPKDRFSAERLKGVDSTLKIQPAKLEDSAVYLCASSWDRVVAEAFFGQGTRLTVV.

CDR3 sequence reads: CASSGEETQYF. The DNA for the CDR3 is TGTGCCAGCAGTGGGGAGGAGACCCAGTACTTC. The chain has TRBV2 and TRBJ2-5; possibly TRBD2 for D (5 bases). Trimming left V 4 bases short and J 5 bases short, with 5 bases between. CDR3 size: 11 residues. Per germline, CDR1 SNHLY and CDR2 FYNNEI.

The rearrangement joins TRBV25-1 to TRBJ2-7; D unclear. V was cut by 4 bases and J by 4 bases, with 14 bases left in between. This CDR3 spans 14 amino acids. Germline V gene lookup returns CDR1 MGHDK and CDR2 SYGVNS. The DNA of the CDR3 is TGTGCCAGCAGTGGTCCAGAATCAAAGTACGAGCAGTACTTC. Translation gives CASSGPESKYEQYF.

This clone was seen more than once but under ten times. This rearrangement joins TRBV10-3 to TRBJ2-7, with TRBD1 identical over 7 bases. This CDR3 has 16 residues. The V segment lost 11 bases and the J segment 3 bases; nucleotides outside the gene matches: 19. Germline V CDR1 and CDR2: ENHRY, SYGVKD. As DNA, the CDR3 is TGTGCCTCACGACAGGGAATGATGTTAAGAGACTACGAGCAGTACTTC. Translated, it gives CASRQGMMLRDYEQYF.

The CDR3 protein is CASSTRVNTEAFF. The CDR3 DNA reads TGTGCCAGTAGCACTCGTGTGAACACTGAAGCTTTCTTT. This sequence joins TRBV19 and TRBJ1-1, with no clear D. Trimming removed 6 bases from V and 0 bases from J, with 8 bases in between. CDR3 size: 13 residues. The germline V gene encodes CDR1 LNHDA and CDR2 SQIVND (reference sequence).

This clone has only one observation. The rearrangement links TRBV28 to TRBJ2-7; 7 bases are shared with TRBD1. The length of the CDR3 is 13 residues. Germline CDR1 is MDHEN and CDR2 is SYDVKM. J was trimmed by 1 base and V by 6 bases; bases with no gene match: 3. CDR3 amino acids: CASRGDSSYEQYF. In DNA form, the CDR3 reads TGTGCCAGCAGGGGGGACAGTTCCTACGAGCAGTACTTC.

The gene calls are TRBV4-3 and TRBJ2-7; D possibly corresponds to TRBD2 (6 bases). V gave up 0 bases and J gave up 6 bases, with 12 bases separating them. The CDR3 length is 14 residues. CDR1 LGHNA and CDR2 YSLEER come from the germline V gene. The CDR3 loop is CASSQDGRIPEQYF. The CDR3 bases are TGCGCCAGCAGCCAAGATGGGAGGATACCCGAGCAGTACTTC.

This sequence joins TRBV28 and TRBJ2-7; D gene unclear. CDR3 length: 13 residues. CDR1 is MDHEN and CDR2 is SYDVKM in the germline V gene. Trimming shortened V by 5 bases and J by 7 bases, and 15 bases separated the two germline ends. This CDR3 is CASSTLTSGEQYF. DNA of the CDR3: TGTGCCAGCAGTACACTGACAAGTGGAGAGCAGTACTTC.

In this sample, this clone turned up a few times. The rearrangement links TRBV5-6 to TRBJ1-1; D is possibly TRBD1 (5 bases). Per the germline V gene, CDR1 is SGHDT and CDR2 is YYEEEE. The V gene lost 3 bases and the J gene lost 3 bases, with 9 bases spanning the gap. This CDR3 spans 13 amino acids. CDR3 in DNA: TGTGCCAGCAGCTGGGGGGGGGACACTGAAGCTTTCTTT. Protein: CASSWGGDTEAFF. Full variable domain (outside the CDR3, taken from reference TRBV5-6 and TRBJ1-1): DAGVTQSPTHLIKTRGQQVTLRCSPKSGHDTVSWYQQALGQGPQFIFQYYEEEERQRGNFPDRFSGHQFPNYSSELNVNALLLGDSALYLCASSWGGDTEAFFGQGTRLTVV.

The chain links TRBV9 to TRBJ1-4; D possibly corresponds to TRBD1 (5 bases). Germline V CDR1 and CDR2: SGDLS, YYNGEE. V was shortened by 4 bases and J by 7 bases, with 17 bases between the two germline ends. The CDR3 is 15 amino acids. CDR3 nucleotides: TGTGCCAGCAGCCCCAGCGGGGGGGTGAGTGAAAAACTGTTTTTT. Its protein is CASSPSGGVSEKLFF.